Here is one TCR beta chain with its context. TCRdb keeps only in-frame clones here, not all; method: immunoSEQ multiplex PCR. Seen here are about 400,000 clones, approximately 88% observed once, and the top ten hold roughly 2%. This specimen comes from a study of blood T cell repertoires in COVID-19. V shed 2 bases and J 7 bases; nucleotides not matched to a gene: 9. Germline lookup yields CDR1 MGHRA and CDR2 YSYEKL. The CDR3 consists of 16 residues. This clonotype was sampled from a woman between 40 and 50 years old with acute COVID-19. Material for sequencing was PBMCs or T cells enriched from blood (not recorded which). The chain combines TRBV4-1 with TRBJ1-1, with 11 bases matching TRBD1. The CDR3 DNA follows: TGCGCCAGCAGCCAAACGGACAGGGGGCATGGGGGTGAAGCTTTCTTT. Translating gives CASSQTDRGHGGEAFF.